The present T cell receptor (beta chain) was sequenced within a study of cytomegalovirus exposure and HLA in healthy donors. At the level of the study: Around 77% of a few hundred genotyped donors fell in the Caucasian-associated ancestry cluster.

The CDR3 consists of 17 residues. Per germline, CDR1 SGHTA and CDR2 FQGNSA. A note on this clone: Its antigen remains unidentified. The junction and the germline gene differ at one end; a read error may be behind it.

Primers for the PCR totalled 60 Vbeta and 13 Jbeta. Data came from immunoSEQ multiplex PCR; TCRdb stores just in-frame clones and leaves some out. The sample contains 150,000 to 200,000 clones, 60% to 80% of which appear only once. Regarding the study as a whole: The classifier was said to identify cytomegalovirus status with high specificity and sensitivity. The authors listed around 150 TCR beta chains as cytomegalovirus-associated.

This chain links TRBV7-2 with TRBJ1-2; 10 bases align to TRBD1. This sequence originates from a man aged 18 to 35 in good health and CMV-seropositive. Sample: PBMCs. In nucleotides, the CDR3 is TGTGCCAGCAGCCTAGCGACAGGGGGCCTGATGACTTATGGCTACACCTTC. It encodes CASSLATGGLMTYGYTF.